This passage covers 27 T cell receptor beta chains from one sample sequenced in a study of blood T cells in healthy people across ages. A sample-barcoded 5' primer and a J-beta primer mix were used in a second PCR of roughly 7 to 12 cycles. MiXCR was run by TCRdb on the 5' RACE reads, yielding one entry per CDR3 protein. This table has 1.5 million to 2 million distinct CDR3 sequences, roughly 43% appearing once. Sequencing was done on a sample of blood. These receptors were collected from a human donor in good health.

V usage is TRBV6-6 and J usage is TRBJ1-1; maybe TRBD1 (5 bases). Trimming shortened V by 7 bases and J by 7 bases, and 16 bases separated the two germline ends. CDR3 size: 13 residues. Germline CDR1 reads MNHNY; CDR2 reads SVGAGI (reference sequence). CDR3 sequence reads: CASTAAPTDEAFF. CDR3 nucleotides: TGTGCCAGCACGGCGGCACCGACAGATGAAGCTTTCTTT.

The chain couples TRBV7-3 to TRBJ2-3; maybe TRBD2 (5 bases). The CDR3 contains 15 residues. V was shortened by 3 bases and J by 5 bases, with 15 bases between the two germline ends. Germline-derived CDR1 and CDR2 are SGHTA and FQGTGA. The CDR3 nucleotides read TGTGCCAGCAGCTTTAACGGGATCCGCAAAGATACGCAGTATTTT. This codes for CASSFNGIRKDTQYF.

The rearrangement joins TRBV5-4 to TRBJ2-2, with a weak D call TRBD2 (5 bases). The CDR3 runs 14 residues. V gave up 2 bases and J gave up 5 bases, with 10 bases separating them. Germline CDR1 is SGHNT and CDR2 is YYREEE (reference sequence). The CDR3 is CASSFVSGTGELFF. CDR3 DNA sequence: TGTGCCAGCAGCTTTGTTTCGGGGACCGGGGAGCTGTTTTTT.

CDR3 loop: CASSLAGTTSGELFF. DNA of the CDR3: TGTGCCAGCAGCTTGGCAGGCACAACCTCCGGGGAGCTGTTTTTT. This sequence joins TRBV5-4 and TRBJ2-2, with no clear D. Looked up from germline, CDR1 is SGHNT and CDR2 is YYREEE (reference sequence). V shed 0 bases and J shed 6 bases, with 12 bases lying between them. CDR3 length: 15 amino acids. The whole variable domain, remainder taken from reference TRBV5-4 and TRBJ2-2, is ETGVTQSPTHLIKTRGQQVTLRCSSQSGHNTVSWYQQALGQGPQFIFQYYREEENGRGNFPPRFSGLQFPNYSSELNVNALELDDSALYLCASSLAGTTSGELFFGEGSRLTVL.

The chain links TRBV4-3 to TRBJ2-2, with D hard to call. V lost 6 bases and J lost 6, with 17 bases in between. The CDR3 length is 15 residues. Germline V CDR1 and CDR2: LGHNA, YSLEER. This CDR3 reads CASSPDRSGSGELFF. The CDR3 nucleotides are TGCGCCAGCAGTCCAGACCGAAGTGGATCCGGGGAGCTGTTTTTT.

This rearrangement joins TRBV2 to TRBJ2-3; D might be TRBD1 (5 bases). Germline V gives CDR1 SNHLY, CDR2 FYNNEI. CDR3 length equals 15 residues. Trimming took 6 bases from V and 2 from J, leaving 15 bases between them. Written as DNA, the CDR3 is TGTGCCAGCAGGCAGGGTGTGGATGACACAGATACGCAGTATTTT. This gives the protein CASRQGVDDTDTQYF.

On this clonotype itself: A read error may account for a junction end that differs from germline. J is TRBJ2-4 and V is TRBV29-1; D gene unclear. The J call is doubtful: the DNA matches TRBJ2-7 better. The germline V gene has CDR1 SQVTM and CDR2 ANQGSEA. CDR3 length equals 13 residues. In DNA form, the CDR3 reads TGCAGCGCCCAGCTAACCGTCTCCCACGAGCAGTACTTC. This translates into CSAQLTVSHEQYF.

This clonotype was seen once. The chain uses TRBV29-1 and TRBJ2-3; tentatively, D is TRBD1 or TRBD2 (5 bases each). Trimming removed 6 bases from V and 2 bases from J, with 15 bases in between. CDR3 length: 14 amino acids. CDR1 is SQVTM and CDR2 is ANQGSEA in the germline V gene. The CDR3 sequence: CSVNPLGDTDTQYF. CDR3 in DNA: TGCAGCGTCAACCCATTGGGGGACACAGATACGCAGTATTTT.

This CDR3 is CASSPQIEHGYTF. Written as DNA, the CDR3 is TGTGCCAGCAGCCCCCAGATAGAACACGGCTACACCTTC. The genes are TRBV7-2 and TRBJ1-2; D is undetermined. V lost 5 bases, J lost 8 bases, and 15 bases lay in between. CDR3 length equals 13 residues. Per the germline V gene, CDR1 is SGHTA and CDR2 is FQGNSA.

J is TRBJ1-2 and V is TRBV9, with 8 bases lining up with TRBD1. Germline V gene data show CDR1 as SGDLS and CDR2 as YYNGEE. The trim removed 0 bases at V and 6 bases at J, leaving 7 bases unmatched. The length of the CDR3 is 15 residues. Here the CDR3 DNA reads TGTGCCAGCAGCGTAGCTTACACAGGGGGAAATGGCTACACCTTC. Translation gives CASSVAYTGGNGYTF.

Only a few counts were recorded for this clonotype. J is TRBJ2-1 and V is TRBV7-2, with 7 nucleotides matching TRBD2. The CDR3 has 18 residues. Germline V gene data show CDR1 as SGHTA and CDR2 as FQGNSA. J gave up 0 bases and V 2 bases, and 10 bases lay outside the gene matches. The CDR3 here is CASSLLGLRGSSYNEQFF. The CDR3 DNA is TGTGCCAGCAGCTTACTAGGGCTGCGGGGGTCCTCCTACAATGAGCAGTTCTTC.

There are many counts of this clonotype. The chain has TRBV7-8 and TRBJ1-2; 7 bases agree with TRBD1. CDR3 length: 15 amino acids. Looked up from germline, CDR1 is SGHVS and CDR2 is FQNEAQ. The J segment lost 4 bases and the V segment lost 1 base, leaving 6 bases of the junction unmatched. The CDR3 reads CASSLGQGLTYGYTF. Here the CDR3 DNA reads TGTGCCAGCAGCTTAGGACAGGGCCTGACCTATGGCTACACCTTC.

This chain connects TRBV12-3 or TRBV12-4 to TRBJ2-3; 9 positions agree with TRBD2. The CDR3 totals 15 residues. Trimming removed 3 bases from V and 2 bases from J; junction bases left unmatched: 3. The CDR3 protein is CASSFRTSDTDTQYF. The CDR3 nucleotides read TGTGCCAGCAGTTTTCGGACTAGCGACACAGATACGCAGTATTTT.

The V and J genes are TRBV6-1 and TRBJ2-7; no definite D call. Trimming removed 3 bases from V and 0 bases from J, with 12 bases in between. Germline values: CDR1 MNHNS, CDR2 SASEGT. The CDR3 length is 15 residues. The CDR3 loop is CASSEGHTLSYEQYF. CDR3 nucleotide sequence: TGTGCCAGCAGTGAGGGTCACACACTCTCCTACGAGCAGTACTTC.

This clonotype was recorded a few times. The V call is TRBV5-1, the J call TRBJ2-3; no clear D gene. This CDR3 spans 14 amino acids. The germline gives CDR1 SGHRS, CDR2 YFSETQ. Trimming pared 2 bases from V and 4 bases from J, leaving 11 bases between. The CDR3 loop is CASSFSLPSDTQYF. CDR3 coding DNA: TGCGCCAGCAGCTTCTCCCTACCCTCAGATACGCAGTATTTT.

In this sample, this clonotype turned up a few times. This sequence joins TRBV29-1 and TRBJ2-1, with 10 bases fitting TRBD1. Per the germline V gene, CDR1 is SQVTM and CDR2 is ANQGSEA. The J segment lost 9 bases and the V segment lost 4 bases, leaving 9 bases of the junction unmatched. This CDR3 has 14 amino acids. CDR3 amino acids: CSVGPGQGWGEQFF. CDR3 in DNA: TGCAGCGTTGGACCGGGACAGGGGTGGGGTGAGCAGTTCTTC.

The chain combines TRBV10-3 with TRBJ2-7; D not certain. Trimming took off 6 bases at V and 2 bases at J, with 8 bases between the two ends. CDR3 length: 12 residues. CDR1 is ENHRY and CDR2 is SYGVKD in the germline V gene. CDR3 sequence reads: CAIRGYTYEQYF. CDR3 sequence (DNA): TGTGCCATCAGGGGCTACACCTACGAGCAGTACTTC.

This chain links TRBV28 with TRBJ2-7; D possibly corresponds to TRBD1 (5 bases). The CDR3 has 16 amino acids. Trimming took off 1 base at V and 2 bases at J, with 15 bases between the two ends. Germline CDR1 MDHEN, CDR2 SYDVKM. The CDR3 coding sequence is TGTGCCAGCAGTTTATCAGGACACTTTGCGACCTACGAGCAGTACTTC. Protein: CASSLSGHFATYEQYF.

The V call is TRBV5-1, the J call TRBJ2-7; TRBD2 matches 9 bases. The J call may be wrong; the DNA end is better matched by TRBJ2-5. Germline V gives CDR1 SGHRS, CDR2 YFSETQ. CDR3 length: 14 amino acids. The CDR3 region has the DNA TGCGCCAGCAGCTTTGGGACTAGCTCCGAGACCCAGTACTTC. It codes for CASSFGTSSETQYF.

The chain carries TRBV7-8 and TRBJ2-3; tentatively, D is TRBD1 (5 bases). V lost 5 bases and J 6 bases, leaving 15 bases between the germline ends. Germline values: CDR1 SGHVS, CDR2 FQNEAQ. This CDR3 contains 14 residues. Here the CDR3 reads CASSTRRAGDTQYF. The CDR3 DNA sequence: TGTGCCAGCAGCACACGCAGGGCAGGGGATACGCAGTATTTT. Variable domain in full (rest from reference TRBV7-8 and TRBJ2-3): GAGVSQSPRYKVAKRGQDVALRCDPISGHVSLFWYQQALGQGPEFLTYFQNEAQLDKSGLPSDRFFAERPEGSVSTLKIQRTQQEDSAVYLCASSTRRAGDTQYFGPGTRLTVL.

The chain carries TRBV29-1 and TRBJ2-7, with a possible D match to TRBD1 (6 bases). Germline CDR1 and CDR2: SQVTM and ANQGSEA. The length of the CDR3 is 12 residues. Trimming removed 7 bases at V and 2 bases at J, with 12 bases between. CDR3 in amino acids: CSAQGQTYEQYF. The CDR3 bases are TGCAGCGCGCAAGGACAGACCTACGAGCAGTACTTC.

The J gene is TRBJ2-7, the V gene TRBV7-2, with 9 bases fitting TRBD2. The CDR3 is made up of 17 amino acids. After removal of 1 base from V and 6 bases from J, the junction contained 13 bases not matched to a gene. CDR1 SGHTA and CDR2 FQGNSA come from the germline V gene. The CDR3 DNA follows: TGTGCCAGCAGCTTAGTCTCTAGGACTAGCGCCGGAGGCGAGCAGTACTTC. Its protein is CASSLVSRTSAGGEQYF. The full variable domain, its missing parts supplied by reference TRBV7-2 and TRBJ2-7, is GAGVSQSPSNKVTEKGKDVELRCDPISGHTALYWYRQSLGQGLEFLIYFQGNSAPDKSGLPSDRFSAERTGGSVSTLTIQRTQQEDSAVYLCASSLVSRTSAGGEQYFGPGTRLTVT.

The chain uses TRBV7-3 and TRBJ2-4; D uncertain. The J call may be incorrect, as the DNA end agrees better with TRBJ2-5. The CDR3 has 13 amino acids. Germline-derived CDR1 and CDR2 are SGHTA and FQGTGA. The DNA of the CDR3 is TGTGCCAGTAGCCAAGGCTTATCGGAGACCCAGTACTTC. Translation gives CASSQGLSETQYF.

The table lists this clonotype with a few counts. The genes are TRBV3-1 and TRBJ2-1, with 14 bases identical to TRBD2. The V and J ends lost 10 bases and 7 bases, in that order; junction bases with no gene match: 9. The CDR3 sequence is 15 residues long. CDR1 and CDR2 (germline): LGHDT, YNNKEL (reference sequence). The CDR3 sequence is CATLRTSGGRNEQFF. The CDR3 coding sequence is TGTGCCACCCTCCGGACTAGCGGGGGGAGGAATGAGCAGTTCTTC.

J is TRBJ1-5 and V is TRBV15; D remains ambiguous. The CDR3 sequence is 13 residues long. V lost 3 bases to trimming and J lost 11 bases, with 14 bases between them. Germline V gene sequence: CDR1 LNHNV, CDR2 YYDKDF (reference sequence). The CDR3 DNA reads TGTGCCACCAGCAGCGTTTCGGGCGGAACCCAGCATTTT. As protein: CATSSVSGGTQHF.

The chain has TRBV20-1 and TRBJ2-1; TRBD2 agrees at 7 bases. Per the germline V gene, CDR1 is DFQATT and CDR2 is SNEGSKA (reference sequence). The CDR3 contains 15 residues. V gave up 1 base and J gave up 2 bases; unmatched junction bases: 5. The CDR3: CSARVAGRTYNEQFF. DNA of the CDR3: TGCAGTGCTAGAGTAGCGGGCCGCACCTACAATGAGCAGTTCTTC.

The chain combines TRBV5-8 with TRBJ2-3; D perhaps matches TRBD2 (5 bases). Germline CDR1 reads SGHTS; CDR2 reads YDEGEE. The CDR3 is 15 amino acids. The V end lost 4 bases, the J end lost 5 bases, and 17 bases lay between the germline ends. CDR3 in DNA: TGTGCCAGCAGCGAACCCCCGGGGTCTAAAGATACGCAGTATTTT. Protein product: CASSEPPGSKDTQYF.